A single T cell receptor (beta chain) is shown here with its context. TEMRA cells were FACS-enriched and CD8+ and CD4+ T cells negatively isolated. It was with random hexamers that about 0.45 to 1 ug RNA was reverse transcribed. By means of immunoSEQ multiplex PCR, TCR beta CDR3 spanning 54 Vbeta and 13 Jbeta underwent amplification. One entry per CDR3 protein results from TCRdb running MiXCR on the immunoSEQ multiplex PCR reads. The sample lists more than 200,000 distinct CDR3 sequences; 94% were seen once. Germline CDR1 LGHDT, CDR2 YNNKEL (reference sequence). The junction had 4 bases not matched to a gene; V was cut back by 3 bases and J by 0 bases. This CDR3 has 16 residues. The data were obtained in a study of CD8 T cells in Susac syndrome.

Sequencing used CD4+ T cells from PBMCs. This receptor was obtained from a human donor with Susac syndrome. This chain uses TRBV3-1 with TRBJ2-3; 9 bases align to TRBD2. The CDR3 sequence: CASSQGLAFSTDTQYF. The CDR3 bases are TGTGCCAGCAGCCAGGGACTAGCCTTTAGCACAGATACGCAGTATTTT.